This T cell receptor (beta chain) was identified in a study of cytomegalovirus exposure and HLA in healthy donors. CDR1 is SGHRS, CDR2 YFSETQ, per germline. Trimming took 2 bases from V and 5 from J; bases not matched to a gene: 7. This CDR3 is built from 15 residues. 60 Vbeta and 13 Jbeta primers were used in PCR. Data came from immunoSEQ multiplex PCR; TCRdb stores just in-frame clones and leaves some out. The sample includes 200,000 to 250,000 clones, about three quarters seen only once; the top ten take 2.5% to 3%. This sequence originates from a woman aged 60-75 years in good health and CMV-seropositive. The chain uses TRBV5-1 and TRBJ2-5; 9 bases agree with TRBD1. The sequencing sample was made of PBMCs. In DNA, the CDR3 is TGCGCCAGCAGCTTTGGGGGGACAGGGATGGAGACCCAGTACTTC. Protein product: CASSFGGTGMETQYF. The full variable domain, completed using reference TRBV5-1 and TRBJ2-5, is KAGVTQTPRYLIKTRGQQVTLSCSPISGHRSVSWYQQTPGQGLQFLFEYFSETQRNKGNFPGRFSGRQFSNSRSEMNVSTLELGDSALYLCASSFGGTGMETQYFGPGTRLLVL.